A selection of T cell receptor beta chains follows, all from one sample in a study of regulatory T cells in long-lasting Graves disease. One entry per CDR3 protein, called by TCRdb with MiXCR from the multiplex PCR reads. The sample has about 400,000 distinct CDR3 sequences, less than 25% seen once. The specimen comprised peripheral blood mononuclear cells (PBMCs), sampled when the disease was refractory, from a patient treated with antithyroid drugs. The receptors were sampled from a female donor with Graves disease. CDR3s include the opening cysteine and the closing phenylalanine or tryptophan. Fields, in order: CDR3 DNA, CDR3 protein, J gene, V gene, D gene, clone size. A D gene is named only where the DNA matches it firmly. The size entry is marked missing in some rows and otherwise reads once, few, many or a size class.

cdr3_nt: TGTGCCAGCAGTTACCGGGACACAGTGGGATCACCCCTCCACTTT
cdr3_aa: CASSYRDTVGSPLHF
j_call: TRBJ1-6
v_call: TRBV6-5
d_call: .
clone_size: few

cdr3_nt: TGTGCCAGCACCCAGTGGGACAGGGAATACGAGCAGTACTTC
cdr3_aa: CASTQWDREYEQYF
j_call: TRBJ2-7
v_call: TRBV2
d_call: TRBD1
clone_size: many

cdr3_nt: TGTGCCAGCAGGCCGACAGGGAGGGGAGAGACCCAGTACTTC
cdr3_aa: CASRPTGRGETQYF
j_call: TRBJ2-5
v_call: TRBV6-2/TRBV6-3
d_call: .
clone_size: .

cdr3_nt: TGTGCCAGCAGTTTACGGGACAGGGAGTCCACAGATACGCAGTATTTT
cdr3_aa: CASSLRDRESTDTQYF
j_call: TRBJ2-3
v_call: TRBV28
d_call: TRBD1
clone_size: many

cdr3_nt: TGTGCCACCATCACTAAGGGACTAGCGGGAGTTGGCGACGAGCAGTACTTC
cdr3_aa: CATITKGLAGVGDEQYF
j_call: TRBJ2-7
v_call: TRBV24-1
d_call: TRBD2
clone_size: .

cdr3_nt: TGTGCCAGCAGCCCGGAGTCGGTGGCCGGGGAGCTGTTTTTT
cdr3_aa: CASSPESVAGELFF
j_call: TRBJ2-2
v_call: TRBV12-3/TRBV12-4
d_call: .
clone_size: .

cdr3_nt: TGCAGCGTTGAAGACCCATGTAGCGGGAGAAGAGACATTCAGTACTTC
cdr3_aa: CSVEDPCSGRRDIQYF
j_call: TRBJ2-4
v_call: TRBV29-1
d_call: TRBD2
clone_size: .

cdr3_nt: TGCGCCAGCAGCTCAGGACTGGGCCCCTCCTCTGGGGCCAACGTCCTGACTTTC
cdr3_aa: CASSSGLGPSSGANVLTF
j_call: TRBJ2-6
v_call: TRBV9
d_call: .
clone_size: few

cdr3_nt: TGTGCCAGCAGTAATAGCGGGAGACCCCCCTACGAGCAGTACTTC
cdr3_aa: CASSNSGRPPYEQYF
j_call: TRBJ2-7
v_call: TRBV27
d_call: TRBD2
clone_size: few

cdr3_nt: TGTGCCAGCAGCTTAGGGGTGAGCAATTCACCCCTCCACTTT
cdr3_aa: CASSLGVSNSPLHF
j_call: TRBJ1-6
v_call: TRBV7-3
d_call: .
clone_size: many

cdr3_nt: TGTGCCAGCAGTTGGGGTGGCACCGGGGAGCTGTTTTTT
cdr3_aa: CASSWGGTGELFF
j_call: TRBJ2-2
v_call: TRBV27
d_call: .
clone_size: .

cdr3_nt: TGTGCCAGCAGTGCGGGACCTAATTCACCCCTCCACTTT
cdr3_aa: CASSAGPNSPLHF
j_call: TRBJ1-6
v_call: TRBV2
d_call: .
clone_size: many

cdr3_nt: TGTGCCAGCAGCTTAGATGCGGGGTACACTGAAGCTTTCTTT
cdr3_aa: CASSLDAGYTEAFF
j_call: TRBJ1-1
v_call: TRBV7-9
d_call: .
clone_size: few

cdr3_nt: TGTGCCAGCAGTTTAGAGACGGTGAACACTGAAGCTTTCTTT
cdr3_aa: CASSLETVNTEAFF
j_call: TRBJ1-1
v_call: TRBV6-5
d_call: .
clone_size: many

cdr3_nt: TGTGCCAGTAGTATGTCAGGGGCCACTGAAGCTTTCTTT
cdr3_aa: CASSMSGATEAFF
j_call: TRBJ1-1
v_call: TRBV19
d_call: .
clone_size: .

cdr3_nt: TGTGCCAGCAGTTATAAAAGCGGGAGAGACGAGCAGTACTTC
cdr3_aa: CASSYKSGRDEQYF
j_call: TRBJ2-7
v_call: TRBV7-8
d_call: TRBD2
clone_size: .

cdr3_nt: TGTGCCAGCAGCTTAGGCACCACGGTCCTGAACACTGAAGCTTTCTTT
cdr3_aa: CASSLGTTVLNTEAFF
j_call: TRBJ1-1
v_call: TRBV13
d_call: .
clone_size: .

cdr3_nt: TGTGCCAGCAGCTTAGGCGCAGGGGAGAAGACCCAGTACTTC
cdr3_aa: CASSLGAGEKTQYF
j_call: TRBJ2-5
v_call: TRBV11-2
d_call: .
clone_size: many

cdr3_nt: TGCAGTGCCCCCTGGGGGGTTGACGAGCAGTACTTC
cdr3_aa: CSAPWGVDEQYF
j_call: TRBJ2-7
v_call: TRBV20-1
d_call: .
clone_size: few

cdr3_nt: TGTGCCAGCAGCTTGGGGAGAGGGGAAGAGACCCAGTACTTC
cdr3_aa: CASSLGRGEETQYF
j_call: TRBJ2-5
v_call: TRBV7-2
d_call: .
clone_size: .

cdr3_nt: TGTGCCAGCAGCCCCCTCCCCTTTTCGGGCAATGAGCAGTTCTTC
cdr3_aa: CASSPLPFSGNEQFF
j_call: TRBJ2-1
v_call: TRBV7-8
d_call: .
clone_size: .

cdr3_nt: TGTGCCAGCAGCCAACAGGGCACAACTAATGAAAAACTGTTTTTT
cdr3_aa: CASSQQGTTNEKLFF
j_call: TRBJ1-4
v_call: TRBV14
d_call: .
clone_size: .

cdr3_nt: TGCAGTGCCTCTTCCGGGACTAACCCCCAAGAGACCCAGTACTTC
cdr3_aa: CSASSGTNPQETQYF
j_call: TRBJ2-5
v_call: TRBV20-1
d_call: TRBD2
clone_size: .

cdr3_nt: TGTGCCAGCAGTTCCGGGAGTGGCCAGTACTTC
cdr3_aa: CASSSGSGQYF
j_call: TRBJ2-5
v_call: TRBV12-3/TRBV12-4
d_call: .
clone_size: once

cdr3_nt: TGTGCCAGCAGTAACACAGAGACAGGGGGCGAGTACTTC
cdr3_aa: CASSNTETGGEYF
j_call: TRBJ2-4
v_call: TRBV6-2/TRBV6-3
d_call: TRBD1
clone_size: few

cdr3_nt: TGTGCCAGCAGTTACAACAGGAAGAACACTGAAGCTTTCTTT
cdr3_aa: CASSYNRKNTEAFF
j_call: TRBJ1-1
v_call: TRBV6-5
d_call: .
clone_size: .

cdr3_nt: TGTGCCAGCAGCTTCACAGGGATTATTAGGTCTGGAAACACCATATATTTT
cdr3_aa: CASSFTGIIRSGNTIYF
j_call: TRBJ1-3
v_call: TRBV11-2
d_call: .
clone_size: .

cdr3_nt: TGTGCCAGCAGCGTAGTTCCAGACGAGTTAGACACCGGGGAGCTGTTTTTT
cdr3_aa: CASSVVPDELDTGELFF
j_call: TRBJ2-2
v_call: TRBV9
d_call: .
clone_size: .

cdr3_nt: TGCAGCGTTGCAGACCAAGAGACCCAGTACTTC
cdr3_aa: CSVADQETQYF
j_call: TRBJ2-5
v_call: TRBV29-1
d_call: .
clone_size: .

cdr3_nt: TGTGCCAGCAGCCCAGAAGGAGGAGGACGAATTAACACTAACTATGGCTACACCTTC
cdr3_aa: CASSPEGGGRINTNYGYTF
j_call: TRBJ1-2
v_call: TRBV7-9
d_call: .
clone_size: few

cdr3_nt: TGTGCCAGCACCAACAGCGCGAGCTCCTACGAGCAGTACTTC
cdr3_aa: CASTNSASSYEQYF
j_call: TRBJ2-7
v_call: TRBV6-1
d_call: .
clone_size: few

cdr3_nt: TGTGCCAGCAGGACAGGACTAGTCGTTAGCGAGCAGTTCTTC
cdr3_aa: CASRTGLVVSEQFF
j_call: TRBJ2-1
v_call: TRBV6-2/TRBV6-3
d_call: .
clone_size: .

cdr3_nt: TGTGCCAGCAGTTTACAGCCAGGGACCTACGAGCAGTACTTC
cdr3_aa: CASSLQPGTYEQYF
j_call: TRBJ2-7
v_call: TRBV27
d_call: .
clone_size: .

cdr3_nt: TGCAGTGCCCTTACAGGGGGCGCCTTGGACAATCAGCCCCAGCATTTT
cdr3_aa: CSALTGGALDNQPQHF
j_call: TRBJ1-5
v_call: TRBV20-1
d_call: TRBD1
clone_size: many

cdr3_nt: TGTGCCAGCACCCCCGGGACAGCGACGTCCGAGCAGTACTTC
cdr3_aa: CASTPGTATSEQYF
j_call: TRBJ2-7
v_call: TRBV6-1
d_call: TRBD1
clone_size: many

cdr3_nt: TGTGCCAGCAGTCAAGGACAGGGGGCGGATGGCTACACCTTC
cdr3_aa: CASSQGQGADGYTF
j_call: TRBJ1-2
v_call: TRBV6-1
d_call: TRBD1
clone_size: .

cdr3_nt: TGTGCCAGTAGCCGATTCGACAAGCCCTACACCTTC
cdr3_aa: CASSRFDKPYTF
j_call: TRBJ1-2
v_call: TRBV19
d_call: .
clone_size: few

cdr3_nt: TGTGCCAGCACCAACGGGATGAACACTGAAGCTTTCTTT
cdr3_aa: CASTNGMNTEAFF
j_call: TRBJ1-1
v_call: TRBV6-1
d_call: .
clone_size: many

cdr3_nt: TGTGCCAGCAGCCTAGACCCGACAGGCGGCTACACCTTC
cdr3_aa: CASSLDPTGGYTF
j_call: TRBJ1-2
v_call: TRBV4-2
d_call: .
clone_size: .

cdr3_nt: TGTGCCAGCTCACCCCCGACAGGGGCCTACGAGCAGTACTTC
cdr3_aa: CASSPPTGAYEQYF
j_call: TRBJ2-7
v_call: TRBV18
d_call: TRBD1
clone_size: .

cdr3_nt: TGTGCCAGCAGTGCCCTTTCAGCGGGGAACACTGAAGCTTTCTTT
cdr3_aa: CASSALSAGNTEAFF
j_call: TRBJ1-1
v_call: TRBV6-1
d_call: .
clone_size: many

cdr3_nt: TGTGCCAGCAGCCCCACGGGGTACACTGAAGCTTTCTTT
cdr3_aa: CASSPTGYTEAFF
j_call: TRBJ1-1
v_call: TRBV7-9
d_call: .
clone_size: many

cdr3_nt: TGTGCCAGCAGTGATCTTCTGAGTACAGAGGCTTTCTTT
cdr3_aa: CASSDLLSTEAFF
j_call: TRBJ1-1
v_call: TRBV6-1
d_call: .
clone_size: many

cdr3_nt: TGTGCCAGCAGGGGGGACGGATCGAACACTGAAGCTTTCTTT
cdr3_aa: CASRGDGSNTEAFF
j_call: TRBJ1-1
v_call: TRBV7-3
d_call: .
clone_size: .

cdr3_nt: TGTGCCATCAGTGAGGAACGACAGGGTTTCGACGAGCAGTACTTC
cdr3_aa: CAISEERQGFDEQYF
j_call: TRBJ2-7
v_call: TRBV10-3
d_call: TRBD1
clone_size: many

cdr3_nt: TGCGCCAGCAGTGAGTGGTCGACCGGGGAGCTGTTTTTT
cdr3_aa: CASSEWSTGELFF
j_call: TRBJ2-2
v_call: TRBV10-2
d_call: .
clone_size: few

cdr3_nt: TGCAGTGCTAGTTTCTCCCAAGAGACCCAGTACTTC
cdr3_aa: CSASFSQETQYF
j_call: TRBJ2-5
v_call: TRBV20-1
d_call: .
clone_size: .

cdr3_nt: TGTGCCAGGGAGGAGGGAGGAGGCTACACCTTC
cdr3_aa: CAREEGGGYTF
j_call: TRBJ1-2
v_call: TRBV6-1
d_call: .
clone_size: many

cdr3_nt: TGTGCCGGCACCGAGGGGGGTGGCTACACCTTC
cdr3_aa: CAGTEGGGYTF
j_call: TRBJ1-2
v_call: TRBV2
d_call: .
clone_size: .

cdr3_nt: TGCGCCAGCAGCCAAGTCACGGTTTCCTACGAGCAGTACTTC
cdr3_aa: CASSQVTVSYEQYF
j_call: TRBJ2-7
v_call: TRBV4-1
d_call: .
clone_size: .